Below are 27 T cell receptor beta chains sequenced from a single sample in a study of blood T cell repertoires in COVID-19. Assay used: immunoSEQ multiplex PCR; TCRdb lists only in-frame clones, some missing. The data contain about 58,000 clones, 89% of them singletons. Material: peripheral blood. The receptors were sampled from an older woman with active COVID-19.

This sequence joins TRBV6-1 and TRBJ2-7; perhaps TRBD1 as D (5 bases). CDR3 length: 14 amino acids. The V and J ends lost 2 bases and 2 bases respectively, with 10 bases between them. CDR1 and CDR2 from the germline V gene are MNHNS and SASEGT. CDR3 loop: CASSEWTNPYEQYF. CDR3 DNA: TGTGCCAGCAGTGAATGGACAAACCCCTACGAGCAGTACTTC.

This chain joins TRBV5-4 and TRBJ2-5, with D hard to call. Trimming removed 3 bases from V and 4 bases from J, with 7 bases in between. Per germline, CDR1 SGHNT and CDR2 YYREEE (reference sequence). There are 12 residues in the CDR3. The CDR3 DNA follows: TGTGCCAGCAGCTCCACGGGAGAGACCCAGTACTTC. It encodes CASSSTGETQYF.

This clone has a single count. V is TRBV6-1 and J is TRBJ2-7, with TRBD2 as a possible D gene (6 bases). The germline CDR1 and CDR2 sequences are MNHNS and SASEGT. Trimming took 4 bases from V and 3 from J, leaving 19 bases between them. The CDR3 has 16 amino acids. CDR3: CASSVRMRGGIYEQYF. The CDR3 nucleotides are TGTGCCAGCAGTGTACGGATGAGGGGAGGAATCTACGAGCAGTACTTC.

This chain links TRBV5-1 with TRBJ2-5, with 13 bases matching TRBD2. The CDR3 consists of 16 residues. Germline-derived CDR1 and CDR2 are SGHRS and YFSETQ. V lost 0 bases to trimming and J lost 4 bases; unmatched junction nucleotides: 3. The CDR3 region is CASSLELAGGRETQYF. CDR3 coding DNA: TGCGCCAGCAGCTTGGAACTAGCGGGGGGGCGAGAGACCCAGTACTTC.

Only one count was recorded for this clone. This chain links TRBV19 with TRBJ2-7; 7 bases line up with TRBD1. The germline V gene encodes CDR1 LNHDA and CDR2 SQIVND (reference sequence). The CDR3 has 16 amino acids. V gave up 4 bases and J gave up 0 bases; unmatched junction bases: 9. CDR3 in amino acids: CASSTPSTGSSYEQYF. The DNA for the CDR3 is TGTGCCAGTAGTACCCCCTCGACAGGGAGCTCCTACGAGCAGTACTTC.

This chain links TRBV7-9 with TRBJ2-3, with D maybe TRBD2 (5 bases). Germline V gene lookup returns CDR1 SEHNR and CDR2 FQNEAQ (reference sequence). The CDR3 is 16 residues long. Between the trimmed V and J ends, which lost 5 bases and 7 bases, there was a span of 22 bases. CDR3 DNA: TGTGCCAGCAGCCGGGAACCTACCTTAGGGTTTCATACGCAGTATTTT. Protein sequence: CASSREPTLGFHTQYF.

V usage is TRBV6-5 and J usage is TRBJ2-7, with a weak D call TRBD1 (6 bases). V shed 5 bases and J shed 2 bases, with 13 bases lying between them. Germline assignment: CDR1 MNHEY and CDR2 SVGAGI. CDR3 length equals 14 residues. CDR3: CASSRDTGTYEQYF. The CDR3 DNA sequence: TGTGCCAGCAGTCGGGACACTGGGACCTACGAGCAGTACTTC.

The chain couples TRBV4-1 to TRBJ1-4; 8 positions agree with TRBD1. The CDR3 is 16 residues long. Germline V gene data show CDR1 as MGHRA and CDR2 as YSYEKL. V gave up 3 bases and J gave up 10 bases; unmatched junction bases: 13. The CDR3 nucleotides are TGCGCCAGCAGCCATTCCCCGGGACAGGAAGCCGGAAAACTGTTTTTT. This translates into CASSHSPGQEAGKLFF.

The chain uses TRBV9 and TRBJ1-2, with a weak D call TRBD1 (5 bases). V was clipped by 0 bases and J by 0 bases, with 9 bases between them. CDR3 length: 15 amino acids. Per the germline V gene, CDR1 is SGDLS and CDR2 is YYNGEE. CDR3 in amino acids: CASSVAPTANYGYTF. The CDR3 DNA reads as TGTGCCAGCAGCGTAGCCCCGACAGCTAACTATGGCTACACCTTC.

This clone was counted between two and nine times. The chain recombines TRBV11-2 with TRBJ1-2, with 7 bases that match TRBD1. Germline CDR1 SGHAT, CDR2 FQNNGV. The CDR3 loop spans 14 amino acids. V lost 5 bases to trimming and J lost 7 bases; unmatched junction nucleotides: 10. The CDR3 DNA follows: TGTGCCAGCAGCCCCGTTGGAGGGGGCGGTGGCTACACCTTC. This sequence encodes CASSPVGGGGGYTF.

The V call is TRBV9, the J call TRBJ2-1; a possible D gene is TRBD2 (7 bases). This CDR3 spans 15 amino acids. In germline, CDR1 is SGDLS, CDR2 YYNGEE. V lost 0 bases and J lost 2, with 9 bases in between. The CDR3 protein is CASSVAGGTYNEQFF. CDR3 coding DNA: TGTGCCAGCAGCGTAGCGGGGGGCACCTACAATGAGCAGTTCTTC. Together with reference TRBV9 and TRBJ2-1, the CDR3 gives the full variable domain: DSGVTQTPKHLITATGQRVTLRCSPRSGDLSVYWYQQSLDQGLQFLIQYYNGEERAKGNILERFSAQQFPDLHSELNLSSLELGDSALYFCASSVAGGTYNEQFFGPGTRLTVL.

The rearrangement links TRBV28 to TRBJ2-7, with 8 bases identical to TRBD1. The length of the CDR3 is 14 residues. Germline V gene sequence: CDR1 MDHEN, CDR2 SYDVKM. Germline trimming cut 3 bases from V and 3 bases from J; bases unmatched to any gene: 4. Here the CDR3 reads CASSFRGRHYEQYF. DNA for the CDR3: TGTGCCAGCAGTTTCAGGGGGCGGCACTACGAGCAGTACTTC.

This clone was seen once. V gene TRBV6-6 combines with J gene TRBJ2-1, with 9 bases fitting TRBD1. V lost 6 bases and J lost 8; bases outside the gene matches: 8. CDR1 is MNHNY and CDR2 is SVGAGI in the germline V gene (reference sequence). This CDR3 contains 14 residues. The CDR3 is CASRWTGARDEQFF. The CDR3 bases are TGTGCCAGCAGATGGACAGGGGCCAGGGATGAGCAGTTCTTC.

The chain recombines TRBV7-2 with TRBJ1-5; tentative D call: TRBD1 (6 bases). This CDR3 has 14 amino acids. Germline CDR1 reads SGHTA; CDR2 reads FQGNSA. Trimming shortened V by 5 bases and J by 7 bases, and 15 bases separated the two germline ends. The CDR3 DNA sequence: TGTGCCAGCAGCAGGAGGGGGGGCGGGCAGCCCCAGCATTTT. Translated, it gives CASSRRGGGQPQHF.

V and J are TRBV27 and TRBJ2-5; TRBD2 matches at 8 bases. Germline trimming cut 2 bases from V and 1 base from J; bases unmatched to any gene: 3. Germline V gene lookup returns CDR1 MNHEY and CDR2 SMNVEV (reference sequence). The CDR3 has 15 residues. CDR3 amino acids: CASSLAGGIQETQYF. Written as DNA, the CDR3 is TGTGCCAGCAGTTTAGCGGGAGGCATCCAAGAGACCCAGTACTTC.

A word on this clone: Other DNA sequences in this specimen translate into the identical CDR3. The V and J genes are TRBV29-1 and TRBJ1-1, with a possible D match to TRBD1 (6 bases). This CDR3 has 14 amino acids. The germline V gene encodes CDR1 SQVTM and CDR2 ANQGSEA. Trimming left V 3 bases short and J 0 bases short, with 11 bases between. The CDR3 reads CSVDRGGMNTEAFF. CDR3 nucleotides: TGCAGCGTTGATAGGGGGGGCATGAACACTGAAGCTTTCTTT.

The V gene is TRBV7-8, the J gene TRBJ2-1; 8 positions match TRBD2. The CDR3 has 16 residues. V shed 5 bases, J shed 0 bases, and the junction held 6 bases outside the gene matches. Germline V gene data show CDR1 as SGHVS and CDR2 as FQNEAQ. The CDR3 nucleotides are TGTGCCAGCAGCACCGGGGGGGGCTTCTCCTACAATGAGCAGTTCTTC. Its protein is CASSTGGGFSYNEQFF.

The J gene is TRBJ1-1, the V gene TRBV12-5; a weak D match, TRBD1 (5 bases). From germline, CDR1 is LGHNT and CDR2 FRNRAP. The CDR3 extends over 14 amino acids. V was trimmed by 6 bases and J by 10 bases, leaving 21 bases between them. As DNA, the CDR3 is TGTGCTAGTGGCTCGGAAGGGGCGGAGAAAGGAGCTTTCTTT. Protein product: CASGSEGAEKGAFF.

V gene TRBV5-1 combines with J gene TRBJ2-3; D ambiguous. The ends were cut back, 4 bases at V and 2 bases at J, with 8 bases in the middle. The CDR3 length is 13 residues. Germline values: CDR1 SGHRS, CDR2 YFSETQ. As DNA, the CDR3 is TGCGCCAGCAGCGGCGCGGTCACAGATACGCAGTATTTT. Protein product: CASSGAVTDTQYF.

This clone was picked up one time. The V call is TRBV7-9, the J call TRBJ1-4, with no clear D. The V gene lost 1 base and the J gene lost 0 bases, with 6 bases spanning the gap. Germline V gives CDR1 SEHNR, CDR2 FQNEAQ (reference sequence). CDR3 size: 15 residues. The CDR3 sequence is CASSLGGTTNEKLFF. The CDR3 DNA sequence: TGTGCCAGCAGCTTAGGAGGGACAACTAATGAAAAACTGTTTTTT. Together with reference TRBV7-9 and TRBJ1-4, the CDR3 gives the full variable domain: DTGVSQNPRHKITKRGQNVTFRCDPISEHNRLYWYRQTLGQGPEFLTYFQNEAQLEKSRLLSDRFSAERPKGSFSTLEIQRTEQGDSAMYLCASSLGGTTNEKLFFGSGTQLSVL.

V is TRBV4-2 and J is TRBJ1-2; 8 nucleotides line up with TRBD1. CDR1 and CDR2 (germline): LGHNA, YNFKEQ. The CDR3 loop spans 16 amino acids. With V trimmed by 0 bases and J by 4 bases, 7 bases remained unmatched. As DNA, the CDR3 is TGTGCCAGCAGCCAAGATAGGCAGGGGGCCCTCTATGGCTACACCTTC. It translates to CASSQDRQGALYGYTF.

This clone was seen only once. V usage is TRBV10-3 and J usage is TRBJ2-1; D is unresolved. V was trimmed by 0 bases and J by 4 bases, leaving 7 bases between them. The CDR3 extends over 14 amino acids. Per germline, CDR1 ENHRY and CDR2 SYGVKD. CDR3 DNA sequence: TGTGCCATCAGTGAGTCGACTTCTTACAATGAGCAGTTCTTC. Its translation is CAISESTSYNEQFF.

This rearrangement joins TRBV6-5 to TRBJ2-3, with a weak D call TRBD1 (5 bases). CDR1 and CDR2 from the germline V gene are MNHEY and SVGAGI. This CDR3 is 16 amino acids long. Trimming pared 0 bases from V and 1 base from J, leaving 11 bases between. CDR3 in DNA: TGTGCCAGCAGTTACTCGATTCAGGGTCGCACAGATACGCAGTATTTT. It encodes CASSYSIQGRTDTQYF.

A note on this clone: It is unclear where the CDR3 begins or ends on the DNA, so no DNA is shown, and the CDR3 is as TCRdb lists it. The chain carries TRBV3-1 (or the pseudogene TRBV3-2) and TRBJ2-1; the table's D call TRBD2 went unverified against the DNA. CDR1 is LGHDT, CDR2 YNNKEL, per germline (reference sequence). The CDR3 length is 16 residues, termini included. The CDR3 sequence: CASSQAVGPGGDEQFF.

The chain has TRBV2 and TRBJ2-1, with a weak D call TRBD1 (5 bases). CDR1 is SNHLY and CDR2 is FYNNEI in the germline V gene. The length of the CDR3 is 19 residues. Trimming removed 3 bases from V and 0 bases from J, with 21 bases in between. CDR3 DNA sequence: TGTGCCAGCAGTGATAGCAGGGATCCCTTGGTCCCCTCCTACAATGAGCAGTTCTTC. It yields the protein CASSDSRDPLVPSYNEQFF.

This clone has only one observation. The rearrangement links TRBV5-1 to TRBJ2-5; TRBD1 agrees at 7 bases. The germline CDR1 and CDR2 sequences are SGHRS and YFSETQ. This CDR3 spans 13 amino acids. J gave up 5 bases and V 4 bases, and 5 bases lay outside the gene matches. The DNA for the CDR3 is TGCGCCAGCAGCATACAGGGGAAGGAGACCCAGTACTTC. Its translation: CASSIQGKETQYF.

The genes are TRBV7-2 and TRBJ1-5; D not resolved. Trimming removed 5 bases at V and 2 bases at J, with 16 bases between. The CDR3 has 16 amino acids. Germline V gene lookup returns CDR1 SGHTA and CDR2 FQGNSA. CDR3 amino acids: CASSKNAGYGNQPQHF. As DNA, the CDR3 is TGTGCCAGCAGCAAAAACGCCGGGTACGGCAATCAGCCCCAGCATTTT.